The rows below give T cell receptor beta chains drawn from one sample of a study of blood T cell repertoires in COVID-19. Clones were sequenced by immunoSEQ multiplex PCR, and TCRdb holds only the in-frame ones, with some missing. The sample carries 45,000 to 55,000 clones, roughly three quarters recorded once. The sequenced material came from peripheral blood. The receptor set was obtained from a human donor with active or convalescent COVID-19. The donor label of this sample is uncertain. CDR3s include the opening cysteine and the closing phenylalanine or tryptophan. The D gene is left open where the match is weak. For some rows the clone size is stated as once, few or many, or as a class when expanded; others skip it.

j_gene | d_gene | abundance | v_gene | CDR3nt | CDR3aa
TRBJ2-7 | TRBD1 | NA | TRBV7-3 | TGTGCCAGCAGCCCTGGGACAGGCTTCTCCTACGAGCAGTACTTC | CASSPGTGFSYEQYF
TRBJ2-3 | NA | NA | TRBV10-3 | TGTGCCATCAGCGGCGGAGATACGCAGTATTTT | CAISGGDTQYF
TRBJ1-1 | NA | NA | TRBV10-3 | TGTGCCATCACCGGGAGGCCAAACACTGAAGCTTTCTTT | CAITGRPNTEAFF
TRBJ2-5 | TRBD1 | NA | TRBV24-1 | TGTGCCACCAGTGATTTCTGGACAGGACAGGGGATGTTTGAGACCCAGTACTTC | CATSDFWTGQGMFETQYF
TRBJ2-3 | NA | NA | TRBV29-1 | TGCAGCGCCCCCTTTAGGGGGAGCACAGATACGCAGTATTTT | CSAPFRGSTDTQYF
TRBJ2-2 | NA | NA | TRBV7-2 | TGTGCCAGCAGCTTATTCGGGGGCGGGAGAGGTAGCACCGGGGAGCTGTTTTTT | CASSLFGGGRGSTGELFF
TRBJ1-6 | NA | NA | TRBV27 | TGTGCCAGCAGTTCCCATCGGGGGTATAATTCACCCCTCCACTTT | CASSSHRGYNSPLHF
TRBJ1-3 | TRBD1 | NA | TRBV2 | TGTGCCAGCAGTGAAAGCATCGGGACAGGGGCTTCTGGAAACACCATATATTTT | CASSESIGTGASGNTIYF
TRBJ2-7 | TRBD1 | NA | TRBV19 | TGTGCCAGTAAAGAGGCCGGGACAGCCTACGAGCAGTACTTC | CASKEAGTAYEQYF
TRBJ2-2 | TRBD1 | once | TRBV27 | TGTGCCAGCAGTCTTACAGGGGCCGGGGAGCTGTTTTTT | CASSLTGAGELFF
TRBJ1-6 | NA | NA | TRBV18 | TGTGCCAGCTCATCCGGGACTCAGAATTCACCCCTCCACTTT | CASSSGTQNSPLHF
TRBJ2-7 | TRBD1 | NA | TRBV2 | TGTGCCAGCAGTGTGGGACAGCCTACCTACGAGCAGTACTTC | CASSVGQPTYEQYF
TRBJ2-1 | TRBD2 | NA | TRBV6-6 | TGTGCCAGCACCCAAAGCGGGACCTCCTACAATGAGCAGTTCTTC | CASTQSGTSYNEQFF
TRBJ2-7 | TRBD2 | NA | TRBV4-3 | TGCGCCAGCAGCCAAGAAACCCAGCGGGGAGGGGCCTACGAGCAGTACTTC | CASSQETQRGGAYEQYF
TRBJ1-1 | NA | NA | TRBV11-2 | TGTGCCAGCAGCCTCATCAGGGGTCGGGGCACTGAAGCTTTCTTT | CASSLIRGRGTEAFF
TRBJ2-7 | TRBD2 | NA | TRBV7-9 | TGTGCCAGCAGCCATTCTGGACTAGCCCAGCGGCGCGAGCAGTACTTC | CASSHSGLAQRREQYF
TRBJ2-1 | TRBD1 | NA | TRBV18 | TGTGCCAGCTCTCTCAACAAGGTTGGAGGACAGGGGGCATACAATGAGCAGTTCTTC | CASSLNKVGGQGAYNEQFF
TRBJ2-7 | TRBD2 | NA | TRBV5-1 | TGCGCCAGCAGCTTGGTCTTGCGGACTAGCGGGAGTCTCTACGAGCAGTACTTC | CASSLVLRTSGSLYEQYF
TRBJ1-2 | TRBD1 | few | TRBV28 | TGTGCCAGCCGCGGACAGGGGGCTAACTATGGCTACACCTTC | CASRGQGANYGYTF
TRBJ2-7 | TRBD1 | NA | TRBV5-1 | TGCGCCAGCCGACAGGGGTACGAGCAGTACTTC | CASRQGYEQYF
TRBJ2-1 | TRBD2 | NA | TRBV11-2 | TGTGCCAGCAGCTCCCTGGGACTAAGCGGGGCGCACTCCTACAATGAGCAGTTCTTC | CASSSLGLSGAHSYNEQFF
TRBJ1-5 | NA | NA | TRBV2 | TGTGCCAGCAGTGACTCGGGGCAGCCCCAGCATTTT | CASSDSGQPQHF
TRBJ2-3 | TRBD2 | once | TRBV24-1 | TGTGCCACAGCAGACCGACTAGCGGGAGCAGATACGCAGTATTTT | CATADRLAGADTQYF
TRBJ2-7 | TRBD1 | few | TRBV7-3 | TGTGCCAGCAGCTTCCCCCGGACAGGAAGCTCCTACGAGCAGTACTTC | CASSFPRTGSSYEQYF